This entry lists 9 T cell receptor beta chains sequenced from one sample in a study of blood T cell repertoires in COVID-19. Profiling relied on immunoSEQ multiplex PCR, and the TCRdb table lists in-frame clones only, not all of them. The sample carries about 170,000 clones, 85% recorded once. Sequencing was done on a sample of peripheral blood. The source of these receptors is a human donor with acute or convalescent COVID-19. The donor label of this sample is uncertain.

The chain links TRBV10-3 to TRBJ2-3, with TRBD2 matching 12 bases. V dropped 7 bases and J dropped 2; count of bases not matched to a gene: 4. The germline CDR1 and CDR2 sequences are ENHRY and SYGVKD. This CDR3 has 15 residues. CDR3 sequence: CAIKRLAGDTDTQYF. CDR3 in DNA: TGTGCCATCAAGCGACTAGCGGGAGACACAGATACGCAGTATTTT.

This clone was seen just once. This chain connects TRBV7-8 to TRBJ2-1; D possibly corresponds to TRBD2 (6 bases). This CDR3 contains 16 residues. Germline lookup yields CDR1 SGHVS and CDR2 FQNEAQ. V lost 5 bases, J lost 0 bases, and 14 bases lay in between. The CDR3 region is CASSLRLVSSYNEQFF. The DNA for the CDR3 is TGTGCCAGCAGCCTCCGACTAGTTAGCTCCTACAATGAGCAGTTCTTC.

The gene calls are TRBV6-4 and TRBJ1-6; the D gene is possibly TRBD1 (5 bases). CDR1 and CDR2 (germline): MRHNA, SNTAGT. Between the trimmed V and J ends, which lost 2 bases and 0 bases, there was a span of 23 bases. The CDR3 has 21 amino acids. The chain's CDR3 is CASSDPEGEGLRSSYNSPLHF. In DNA form, the CDR3 reads TGTGCCAGCAGTGACCCAGAAGGGGAGGGCCTAAGGAGCTCCTATAATTCACCCCTCCACTTT.

The chain recombines TRBV12-5 with TRBJ1-5; perhaps TRBD1 as D (6 bases). V was cut by 5 bases and J by 1 base, with 12 bases left in between. Germline CDR1 reads LGHNT; CDR2 reads FRNRAP. There are 15 residues in the CDR3. CDR3: CASGGTTGSNQPQHF. CDR3 in DNA: TGTGCTAGTGGTGGGACAACGGGGAGCAATCAGCCCCAGCATTTT.

This chain connects TRBV5-1 to TRBJ1-1; D might be TRBD1 (5 bases). Germline-derived CDR1 and CDR2 are SGHRS and YFSETQ. The V gene lost 0 bases and the J gene lost 4 bases, with 16 bases spanning the gap. The CDR3 spans 16 residues. The DNA for the CDR3 is TGCGCCAGCAGCTTGGTAGGTCTCTCGGGGGGCACTGAAGCTTTCTTT. This encodes CASSLVGLSGGTEAFF.

This chain connects TRBV30 to TRBJ1-5; D gene uncertain. Germline-derived CDR1 and CDR2 are GTSNPN and SVGIG (reference sequence). This CDR3 contains 14 residues. V was clipped by 1 base and J by 4 bases, with 11 bases between them. Written as DNA, the CDR3 is TGTGCCTGGAGTGGACTCGGCCGAAATCAGCCCCAGCATTTT. Protein sequence: CAWSGLGRNQPQHF.

The gene calls are TRBV2 and TRBJ1-2, with TRBD1 matching over 7 bases. Germline V CDR1 and CDR2: SNHLY, FYNNEI. V gave up 10 bases and J gave up 0 bases; unmatched junction bases: 8. There are 14 residues in the CDR3. CDR3 coding DNA: TGTGCCACCACGCCGGGACAGACTAACTATGGCTACACCTTC. Encoded protein: CATTPGQTNYGYTF.

The CDR3 region is CASRVTETDTQYF. The CDR3 nucleotides are TGTGCCAGCAGAGTCACAGAAACAGATACGCAGTATTTT. V gene TRBV2 combines with J gene TRBJ2-3; D uncertain. The germline V gene has CDR1 SNHLY and CDR2 FYNNEI. Trimming stripped 6 bases from V and 3 bases from J, with 10 bases between. This CDR3 has 13 residues.

V and J are TRBV3-1 (or the pseudogene TRBV3-2) and TRBJ1-5; tentatively, D is TRBD1 (5 bases). Germline V lookup: CDR1 LGHDT, CDR2 YNNKEL (reference sequence). The CDR3 length is 18 residues. Between the trimmed V and J ends, which lost 4 bases and 0 bases, there was a span of 19 bases. The CDR3 DNA is TGTGCCAGCAGCCCCGCGGGGGAAGGACGGGGTAGCAATCAGCCCCAGCATTTT. Translated: CASSPAGEGRGSNQPQHF.